The 8 T cell receptor beta chains given below trace back to one sample, sequenced in a study of CD8 T cells in ankylosing spondylitis (dated 2017 in TCRdb). The protocol used for the library was 5' RACE. Sequenced using an Illumina HiSeq 2500. TCRdb handled the public reads itself, with Q25 trimming in fastp and clone calling in MiXCR, and kept productive beta chains. Every entry covers one CDR3 protein and lists the most common genes and DNA from its rows. The sample includes approximately 260,000 distinct CDR3 sequences, with 18% observed a single time. Jointly, the top ten make up 25% to 40% of the sample. Sequencing input: blood, either unsorted or a sorted T cell fraction (not recorded which). Receptor source: a male donor with ankylosing spondylitis or in good health (not recorded which).

V usage is TRBV27 and J usage is TRBJ2-7, with TRBD1 matching over 9 bases. The junction had 10 bases not matched to a gene; V was cut back by 4 bases and J by 3 bases. Germline-derived CDR1 and CDR2 are MNHEY and SMNVEV (reference sequence). The CDR3 loop spans 16 amino acids. Here the CDR3 DNA reads TGTGCCAGCAGTTCACTGATGGGACAGGGCCTCTACGAGCAGTACTTC. It is translated as CASSSLMGQGLYEQYF.

This rearrangement joins TRBV20-1 to TRBJ2-1; 9 positions agree with TRBD2. In germline, CDR1 is DFQATT, CDR2 SNEGSKA (reference sequence). The CDR3 runs to 15 residues. V dropped 0 bases and J dropped 5; count of bases not matched to a gene: 5. The CDR3 protein is CSARDLLAGNNEQFF. The CDR3 coding sequence is TGCAGTGCTAGAGATTTACTAGCGGGCAACAATGAGCAGTTCTTC.

This clonotype came up a few times. The J gene is TRBJ2-2, the V gene TRBV6-5; D possibly corresponds to TRBD1 (6 bases). V was shortened by 2 bases and J by 5 bases, with 24 bases between the two germline ends. This CDR3 contains 19 residues. CDR1 is MNHEY and CDR2 is SVGAGI in the germline V gene. The CDR3 sequence is CASSYRAGTRRRDTGELFF. The CDR3 DNA is TGTGCCAGCAGTTACAGAGCCGGGACACGGCGAAGAGATACCGGGGAGCTGTTTTTT.

The CDR3 is CSARAPREVTTGELFF. The CDR3 DNA reads as TGCAGTGCTAGAGCCCCTAGGGAGGTGACCACCGGGGAGCTGTTTTTT. The chain employs TRBV20-1 and TRBJ2-2, with D perhaps TRBD2 (6 bases). CDR3 length: 16 residues. CDR1 is DFQATT, CDR2 SNEGSKA, per germline (reference sequence). V dropped 1 base and J dropped 4 bases, with 16 bases sitting between them.

There are a few counts of this clonotype. The rearrangement links TRBV2 to TRBJ2-3, with TRBD2 matching 9 bases. The germline gives CDR1 SNHLY, CDR2 FYNNEI. The CDR3 length is 14 residues. The V gene end was trimmed by 10 bases and the J gene end by 2 bases; junction bases not matched to a gene: 7. The CDR3, as DNA: TGTGCCATTCTAGCTAGCGGGGACACAGATACGCAGTATTTT. It encodes CAILASGDTDTQYF.

In this sample, this clonotype turned up a few times. The genes are TRBV12-3 or TRBV12-4 and TRBJ2-1; D is undetermined. With 1 base removed from V and 0 bases from J, the gap between germline ends came to 7 bases. CDR3 size: 15 residues. The CDR3 reads CASSLGSTSYNEQFF. CDR3 in DNA: TGTGCCAGCAGTTTAGGTTCTACCTCCTACAATGAGCAGTTCTTC.

This chain connects TRBV27 to TRBJ2-1, with unresolved D. This CDR3 is built from 13 residues. Germline loops: CDR1 MNHEY, CDR2 SMNVEV (reference sequence). With 7 bases removed from V and 8 bases from J, the gap between germline ends came to 15 bases. CDR3 residues: CASMGGLGDEQFF. The CDR3 DNA is TGTGCCAGCATGGGCGGCCTAGGAGATGAGCAGTTCTTC.

This clonotype occurred a few times. The J gene is TRBJ1-1, the V gene TRBV5-1, with D perhaps TRBD1 (6 bases). The CDR3 runs to 14 residues. Germline V gene lookup returns CDR1 SGHRS and CDR2 YFSETQ. V shed 4 bases and J shed 1 base, with 11 bases lying between them. The CDR3 loop is CASSIGQQNTEAFF. CDR3 sequence (DNA): TGCGCCAGCAGCATTGGACAGCAGAACACTGAAGCTTTCTTT.